These 22 T cell receptor beta chains originate from one sample sequenced in a study of long-term antiretroviral therapy in people with HIV. The immunoSEQ assay was v3.0, run at survey level. Libraries were prepared by immunoSEQ multiplex PCR; TCRdb keeps only in-frame clonotypes and omits some of them. The table shows 25,000 to 35,000 clones, with 95% to 98% occurring only once. Sequencing was performed on unsorted PBMCs, taken 6.9 years after starting antiretroviral therapy. All receptors come from a man aged 25 to 40 with HIV.

The V and J genes are TRBV27 and TRBJ1-5; unclear D gene. Germline CDR1 MNHEY, CDR2 SMNVEV (reference sequence). Trimming stripped 5 bases from V and 7 bases from J, with 15 bases between. The CDR3 contains 14 residues. The chain's CDR3 is CASSPTGRAQPQHF. In nucleotides, the CDR3 is TGTGCCAGCAGTCCCACGGGTCGAGCCCAGCCCCAGCATTTT.

As concerns this clone: A read error may account for a junction end that differs from germline. The chain combines TRBV27 with TRBJ2-1, with 15 bases matching TRBD2. Germline CDR1 and CDR2: MNHEY and SMNVEV (reference sequence). The CDR3 contains 17 residues. CDR3 protein: CASTGTSGRIEPNGQFF. CDR3 bases: TGTGCCAGCACCGGGACTAGCGGGAGGATCGAGCCCAATGGGCAGTTCTTC.

The V call is TRBV5-1, the J call TRBJ2-5, with D possibly matching TRBD2 (6 bases). CDR3 length: 15 amino acids. Trimming took 0 bases from V and 1 from J, leaving 10 bases between them. The germline CDR1 and CDR2 sequences are SGHRS and YFSETQ. DNA for the CDR3: TGCGCCAGCAGCTTGGGCGGGGAGGCCCAAGAGACCCAGTACTTC. The encoded protein is CASSLGGEAQETQYF. Filled out from reference TRBV5-1 and TRBJ2-5, the complete variable domain reads KAGVTQTPRYLIKTRGQQVTLSCSPISGHRSVSWYQQTPGQGLQFLFEYFSETQRNKGNFPGRFSGRQFSNSRSEMNVSTLELGDSALYLCASSLGGEAQETQYFGPGTRLLVL.

This rearrangement joins TRBV29-1 to TRBJ2-7, with D possibly being TRBD1 (5 bases). V was shortened by 7 bases and J by 6 bases, with 19 bases between the two germline ends. Germline loops: CDR1 SQVTM, CDR2 ANQGSEA. The CDR3 has 13 amino acids. The CDR3 sequence: CSATVGQIGEQYF. In DNA, the CDR3 is TGCAGCGCCACCGTCGGACAAATAGGCGAGCAGTACTTC.

The chain uses TRBV7-6 and TRBJ2-5; 7 bases match TRBD1. In germline, CDR1 is SGHVS, CDR2 FNYEAQ. V was clipped by 5 bases and J by 2 bases; unmatched bases: 8. The CDR3 has 15 amino acids. This CDR3 reads CASSPGDRRQETQYF. The CDR3 DNA reads as TGTGCCAGCAGCCCAGGGGACAGACGACAAGAGACCCAGTACTTC.

The chain couples TRBV5-1 to TRBJ1-2, with D possibly being TRBD1 (5 bases). CDR3 length: 14 residues. CDR1 and CDR2 (germline): SGHRS, YFSETQ. The V and J ends lost 0 bases and 3 bases respectively, with 9 bases between them. The CDR3 sequence: CASSLEQGYYGYTF. CDR3 nucleotides: TGCGCCAGCAGCTTGGAGCAGGGCTACTATGGCTACACCTTC.

V usage is TRBV7-9 and J usage is TRBJ2-1; 12 bases are shared with TRBD2. V was clipped by 9 bases and J by 2 bases; unmatched bases: 2. Looked up from germline, CDR1 is SEHNR and CDR2 is FQNEAQ (reference sequence). There are 14 residues in the CDR3. In nucleotides, the CDR3 is TGTGCCAGTCTAGCGGGAGGGGCCTACAATGAGCAGTTCTTC. Protein product: CASLAGGAYNEQFF.

The rearrangement links TRBV9 to TRBJ2-5; 8 nucleotides agree with TRBD1. The V segment lost 4 bases and the J segment 6 bases; nucleotides outside the gene matches: 8. This CDR3 comprises 14 residues. CDR1 is SGDLS, CDR2 YYNGEE, per germline. Written as DNA, the CDR3 is TGTGCCAGCAGCTTAGGAGACAGGGGAAAGACCCAGTACTTC. Translated, it gives CASSLGDRGKTQYF.

The rearrangement uses TRBV5-8 and TRBJ2-6; no clear D gene. The germline V and J ends were trimmed by 4 bases and 0 bases, with 8 bases remaining between them. The CDR3 length is 15 residues. Germline CDR1 and CDR2: SGHTS and YDEGEE. The chain's CDR3 is CASSRPVSGANVLTF. The CDR3 region has the DNA TGTGCCAGCAGCAGGCCCGTCTCTGGGGCCAACGTCCTGACTTTC.

The chain recombines TRBV27 with TRBJ1-1; D is possibly TRBD1 (5 bases). The CDR3 extends over 13 amino acids. Trimming stripped 3 bases from V and 3 bases from J, with 8 bases between. CDR1 and CDR2 (germline): MNHEY, SMNVEV (reference sequence). The chain's CDR3 is CASSLWGHTEAFF. The CDR3 DNA reads as TGTGCCAGCAGTTTGTGGGGCCACACTGAAGCTTTCTTT.

This chain connects TRBV13 to TRBJ2-1; D remains unclear. Deletions cut 4 bases from V and 5 bases from J, with 9 bases between. The CDR3 spans 13 residues. Per the germline V gene, CDR1 is PRHDT and CDR2 is FYEKMQ (reference sequence). The CDR3 reads CASSWSGNNEQFF. In DNA, the CDR3 is TGTGCCAGCAGCTGGTCCGGAAACAATGAGCAGTTCTTC.

This chain links TRBV30 with TRBJ2-7; TRBD2 aligns across 7 bases. Unmatched junction bases numbered 4, after V lost 2 bases and J lost 0 bases. The CDR3 has 14 residues. The germline V gene encodes CDR1 GTSNPN and CDR2 SVGIG (reference sequence). CDR3 in amino acids: CAWSRGGNSYEQYF. DNA of the CDR3: TGTGCCTGGAGTAGGGGAGGGAACTCCTACGAGCAGTACTTC.

The V gene is TRBV4-1, the J gene TRBJ2-5; a possible D gene is TRBD2 (6 bases). There are 14 residues in the CDR3. Germline CDR1 is MGHRA and CDR2 is YSYEKL. With 1 base removed from V and 5 bases from J, the gap between germline ends came to 11 bases. CDR3 in amino acids: CASSQGGDLETQYF. The DNA for the CDR3 is TGCGCCAGCAGCCAAGGGGGGGACTTGGAGACCCAGTACTTC.

The chain carries TRBV6-5 and TRBJ1-5, with D hard to call. This CDR3 has 14 residues. V lost 6 bases to trimming and J lost 3 bases, with 12 bases between them. Germline-derived CDR1 and CDR2 are MNHEY and SVGAGI. As DNA, the CDR3 is TGTGCCAGCAGGTCACGGGCCTTCAATCAGCCCCAGCATTTT. This sequence encodes CASRSRAFNQPQHF.

This chain uses TRBV6-1 with TRBJ1-2; no definite D call. From germline, CDR1 is MNHNS and CDR2 SASEGT. V gave up 1 base and J gave up 4 bases, with 10 bases separating them. The CDR3 runs 14 residues. The chain's CDR3 is CASSEVRTSYGYTF. Written as DNA, the CDR3 is TGTGCCAGCAGTGAAGTTAGGACGTCCTATGGCTACACCTTC.

V is TRBV9 and J is TRBJ2-3; TRBD2 matches at 7 bases. The J segment lost 5 bases and the V segment lost 4 bases, leaving 10 bases of the junction unmatched. The length of the CDR3 is 15 residues. Looked up from germline, CDR1 is SGDLS and CDR2 is YYNGEE. CDR3 sequence: CASSPSGGSQDTQYF. DNA for the CDR3: TGTGCCAGCAGCCCCTCGGGGGGTTCTCAAGATACGCAGTATTTT.

Details on this clone: Compared with germline, one end of the junction differs, possibly owing to a read error. The chain uses TRBV6-6 and TRBJ2-5; no reliable D call. Germline V gives CDR1 MNHNY, CDR2 SVGAGI (reference sequence). This CDR3 is built from 11 residues. The CDR3 sequence: CASSPQQTQYF. CDR3 sequence (DNA): TGTGCCAGCAGCCCCCAACAGACCCAGTACTTC.

V and J are TRBV4-1 and TRBJ2-7, with D perhaps TRBD2 (5 bases). The germline CDR1 and CDR2 sequences are MGHRA and YSYEKL. The V gene lost 4 bases and the J gene lost 3 bases, with 7 bases spanning the gap. The CDR3 extends over 12 amino acids. The DNA of the CDR3 is TGCGCCAGCAGCCCGAGCGGCTACGAGCAGTACTTC. Protein sequence: CASSPSGYEQYF.

V is TRBV2 and J is TRBJ2-5, with D possibly TRBD1 on 5 matching bases. In germline, CDR1 is SNHLY, CDR2 FYNNEI. V dropped 2 bases and J dropped 5 bases, with 9 bases sitting between them. The CDR3 covers 13 residues. The CDR3 DNA follows: TGTGCCAGCAGTGAACAGGGATGGGAGACCCAGTACTTC. Translation gives CASSEQGWETQYF.

The chain recombines TRBV4-2 with TRBJ1-2; 7 positions match TRBD1. Germline values: CDR1 LGHNA, CDR2 YNFKEQ. The CDR3 loop spans 15 amino acids. After removal of 3 bases from V and 4 bases from J, the junction contained 8 bases not matched to a gene. In DNA, the CDR3 is TGTGCCAGCAGCCAGGAGACAGGGATTGGCTATGGCTACACCTTC. Translating gives CASSQETGIGYGYTF.

J is TRBJ2-1 and V is TRBV9; the match to TRBD2 covers 13 bases. Germline V gene sequence: CDR1 SGDLS, CDR2 YYNGEE. This CDR3 comprises 16 residues. The ends lost 0 bases at V and 6 bases at J; junction bases unmatched: 3. In DNA, the CDR3 is TGTGCCAGCAGCGTAGGTGGACTAGCGGGAGTCAATGAGCAGTTCTTC. Protein sequence: CASSVGGLAGVNEQFF.

The chain carries TRBV7-2 and TRBJ2-7; D is unresolved. CDR1 and CDR2 from the germline V gene are SGHTA and FQGNSA. The V end lost 5 bases, the J end lost 6 bases, and 17 bases lay between the germline ends. This CDR3 region has 14 residues. The CDR3 sequence is CASSPSPFSGEQYF. CDR3 DNA sequence: TGTGCCAGCAGCCCAAGTCCGTTTTCCGGCGAGCAGTACTTC.